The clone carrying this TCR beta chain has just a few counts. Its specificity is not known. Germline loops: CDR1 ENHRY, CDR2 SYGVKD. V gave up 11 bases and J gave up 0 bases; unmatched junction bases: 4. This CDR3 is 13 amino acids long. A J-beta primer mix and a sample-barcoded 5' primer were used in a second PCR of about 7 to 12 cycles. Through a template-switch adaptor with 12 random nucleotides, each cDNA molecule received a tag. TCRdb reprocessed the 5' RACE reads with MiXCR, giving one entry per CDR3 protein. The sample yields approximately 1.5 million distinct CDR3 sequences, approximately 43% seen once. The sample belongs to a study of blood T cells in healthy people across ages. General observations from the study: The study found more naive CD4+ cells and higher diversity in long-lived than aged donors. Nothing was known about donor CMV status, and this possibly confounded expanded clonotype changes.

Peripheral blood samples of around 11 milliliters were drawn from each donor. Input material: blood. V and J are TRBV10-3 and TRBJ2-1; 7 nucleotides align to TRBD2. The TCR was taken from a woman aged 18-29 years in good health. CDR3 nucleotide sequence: TGTGCCGCCCGGGGGGTCTCCTACAATGAGCAGTTCTTC. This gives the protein CAARGVSYNEQFF.